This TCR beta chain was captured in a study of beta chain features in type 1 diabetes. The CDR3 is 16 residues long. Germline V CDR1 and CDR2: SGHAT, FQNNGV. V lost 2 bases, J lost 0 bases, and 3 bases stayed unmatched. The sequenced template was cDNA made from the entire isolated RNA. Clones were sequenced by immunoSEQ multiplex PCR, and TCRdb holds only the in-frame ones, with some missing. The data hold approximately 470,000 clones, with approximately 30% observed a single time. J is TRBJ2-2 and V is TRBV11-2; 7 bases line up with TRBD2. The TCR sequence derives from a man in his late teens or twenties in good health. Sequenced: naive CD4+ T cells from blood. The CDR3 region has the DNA TGTGCCAGCAGCTTAAGCCTAGCGGCGAACACCGGGGAGCTGTTTTTT. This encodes CASSLSLAANTGELFF. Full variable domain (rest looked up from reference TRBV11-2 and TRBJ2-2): EAGVAQSPRYKIIEKRQSVAFWCNPISGHATLYWYQQILGQGPKLLIQFQNNGVVDDSQLPKDRFSAERLKGVDSTLKIQPAKLEDSAVYLCASSLSLAANTGELFFGEGSRLTVL.